Below, one TCR beta chain is given with its context. Its antigen has not been determined. No much larger clone is present one base from it, and per-base qualities are unavailable. RNA was extracted using the RNeasy kit, and about 0.5 to 1 ug of the RNA was reverse transcribed with random hexamers. The immunoSEQ multiplex PCR assay, covering 54 Vbeta and 13 Jbeta segments, was used to amplify TCR beta CDR3 regions. PCR amplification bias was corrected using a synthetic template baseline for primer optimization and computational correction. The original methods were these. Reads were assigned to V, D and J genes according to IMGT and analyzed in immunoSEQ Analyzer, with only productive sequences retained. To calculate clonality, Shannon entropy was normalized by log2 of the number of productive unique sequences and then subtracted from one. Public and private clones were assessed among the 100 most prevalent clones of each patient and control. Susac-specific clones were defined as absent from healthy and MS cohorts, over a thousand published viral clones and other ImmuneACCESS disease sequences. TCRdb reprocessed the public reads (quality trimming at Q25 with fastp, clone calling with MiXCR) and kept in-frame beta chains. Entries are consolidated by CDR3 protein sequence, retaining the most common genes and DNA. The V and J calls were not made by the authors but by TCRdb's processing. This sample is represented by fewer than 150,000 distinct CDR3 sequences; roughly 95% of them were singletons. Clones ranked in the top ten supply 0.12% of the sample.

Peripheral blood CD8+ and CD4+ T cells from healthy donors, Susac syndrome patients and multiple sclerosis patients were profiled by high-throughput TCR beta sequencing. Healthy donors were age- and sex-matched controls. Bulk CD8+ and CD4+ T cells were purified by magnetic negative isolation, whereas CD8+ TEMRA cells were enriched by FACS. Blood was drawn into EDTA tubes, processed within 24 hours, and PBMCs were isolated by density gradient centrifugation. PBMCs destined for TCR sequencing were cryopreserved in liquid nitrogen and later thawed in a 37 °C water bath. The sorted or isolated CD4+, CD8+ and CD8+ TEMRA cells had a purity of 90% or higher. This entry belongs to a study of CD8 T cells in Susac syndrome (dated by TCRdb to 2018 to 2020). The study in broad terms: Repertoire sequencing was used to test whether CD8+ T cell activation and differentiation in Susac syndrome was antigen driven. Broad study findings and their caveats: The TCR sequencing and HLA analysis was acknowledged to have included a relatively small number of individuals.

Clipping removes 6 bases from V and 4 bases from J, with 5 as the unmatched junction base count. Reading from cysteine to phenylalanine, the CDR3 counts 14 amino acids. Left in the record is the CDR3 DNA by itself, 42 bases read in frame from the first base. CDR1 and CDR2, looked up from the germline V gene, are MNHEY and SVGEGT. The clonotype was recovered from a human donor in good health. Sequencing used CD4+ T cells from PBMCs. In this chain, TRBV6-2 or TRBV6-3 is recombined with TRBJ2-2; 7 middle bases align to TRBD2. DNA sequence: TGTGCCAGCAGGCAGAGCGGGACCACCGGGGAGCTGTTTTTT. The resulting protein is CASRQSGTTGELFF.